Presented here are 14 T cell receptor beta chains from one specimen sequenced in a study of glioma-infiltrating T cells. Using RNA template, CDR3s of TCR alpha and beta were amplified with iRepertoire arm-PCR. One entry per CDR3 protein, called by TCRdb with MiXCR from the multiplex PCR reads. This table holds about 140,000 distinct CDR3 sequences, about two fifths found once. Sequencing used glioma tissue, nonneoplastic brain tissue, or PBMCs (not recorded which). These receptors all stem from a human donor with low-grade glioma or glioblastoma, undergoing nonglioma brain surgery, or in good health (not recorded which).

This sequence joins TRBV7-2 and TRBJ1-2; unclear D gene. V shed 5 bases and J shed 0 bases, with 7 bases lying between them. CDR1 SGHTA and CDR2 FQGNSA come from the germline V gene. The CDR3 covers 13 residues. CDR3 DNA sequence: TGTGCCAGCAGCCGGGATACTAACTATGGCTACACCTTC. Its translation is CASSRDTNYGYTF.

The chain carries TRBV6-1 and TRBJ1-2, with 9 bases identical to TRBD1. Germline V CDR1 and CDR2: MNHNS, SASEGT. J was trimmed by 6 bases and V by 0 bases; bases with no gene match: 2. This CDR3 contains 14 residues. In DNA, the CDR3 is TGTGCCAGCAGTGAAGCACAGGGGGCGGATGGCTACACCTTC. This sequence encodes CASSEAQGADGYTF.

As for this clonotype: A read error may account for a junction end that differs from germline. The J gene is TRBJ1-1, the V gene TRBV27; D might be TRBD1 (5 bases). The length of the CDR3 is 14 residues. Germline CDR1 is MNHEY and CDR2 is SMNVEV (reference sequence). As DNA, the CDR3 is TGTGCCAGCAGCCCGGGACTTCTGAACACTGAAACTTTCTTT. Protein: CASSPGLLNTETFF.

The V call is TRBV12-3 or TRBV12-4, the J call TRBJ1-2; D gene uncertain. This CDR3 is 14 amino acids long. Trimming cost V 3 bases and J 3 bases, with 11 bases left between them. The CDR3 DNA reads as TGTGCCAGCAGTTTGGGTGCCGGGCACTATGGCTACACCTTC. Translation: CASSLGAGHYGYTF.

Concerning this clonotype itself: Germline and junction disagree at one end, which may indicate a read error. The chain recombines TRBV7-2 with TRBJ2-7; unclear D gene. The tail of the sequence fits TRBJ2-1 better, so the J call may be wrong. The CDR3 is 13 amino acids. The germline V gene has CDR1 SGHTA and CDR2 FQGNSA. The CDR3 spells CAGSSVLDFEQFF. For the CDR3, the DNA is TGTGCCGGCAGCTCCGTCCTAGATTTTGAGCAGTTCTTC.

This chain links TRBV7-2 with TRBJ2-7; D gene uncertain. The CDR3 totals 15 residues. V was cut by 3 bases and J by 0 bases, with 12 bases left in between. Germline loops: CDR1 SGHTA, CDR2 FQGNSA. The CDR3 DNA follows: TGTGCCAGCAGCTTCGACTTGGGGATCTCCTACGAGCAGTACTTC. Translating it yields CASSFDLGISYEQYF.

This clonotype came up a few times. CDR3: CASSKREAETQYF. In DNA, the CDR3 is TGTGCCAGCAGTAAGCGGGAGGCAGAGACCCAGTACTTC. The chain joins TRBV6-1 to TRBJ2-5; 9 bases are shared with TRBD2. This CDR3 comprises 13 residues. Germline CDR1 and CDR2: MNHNS and SASEGT. Germline trimming cut 5 bases from V and 4 bases from J; bases unmatched to any gene: 2.

In its sample, this clonotype was seen a few times. The V and J genes are TRBV7-8 and TRBJ2-5; a weak D match, TRBD1 (6 bases). The ends were cut back, 5 bases at V and 0 bases at J, with 22 bases in the middle. This CDR3 has 18 residues. The V gene's germline CDR1 is SGHVS and CDR2 FQNEAQ. DNA for the CDR3: TGTGCCAGCAGCCAAGTACGGGACACACTAATAAACCAAGAGACCCAGTACTTC. As protein: CASSQVRDTLINQETQYF.

The table lists this clonotype with a few counts. The V and J genes are TRBV20-1 and TRBJ1-2; D gene uncertain. The V gene lost 0 bases and the J gene lost 6 bases, with 8 bases spanning the gap. This CDR3 has 12 residues. Per the germline V gene, CDR1 is DFQATT and CDR2 is SNEGSKA (reference sequence). The CDR3 nucleotides are TGCAGTGCTAGAGATACGAGGGATGGCTACACCTTC. It translates to CSARDTRDGYTF.

The rearrangement joins TRBV12-3 or TRBV12-4 to TRBJ2-1; D is undetermined. The CDR3 spans 13 residues. Trimming stripped 2 bases from V and 8 bases from J, with 10 bases between. CDR3 in DNA: TGTGCCAGCAGTTTAAGAAGCCGGGATGAGCAGTTCTTC. Protein product: CASSLRSRDEQFF.

This rearrangement joins TRBV5-1 to TRBJ1-1; no firm D call. Germline values: CDR1 SGHRS, CDR2 YFSETQ. The CDR3 runs 13 residues. V shed 0 bases and J shed 5 bases, with 8 bases lying between them. CDR3 sequence (DNA): TGCGCCAGCAGCTTGGAAAGGTCGACTGAAGCTTTCTTT. It yields the protein CASSLERSTEAFF.

The V and J genes are TRBV6-2 or TRBV6-3 and TRBJ2-5; 8 bases fit TRBD1. The CDR3 loop spans 15 amino acids. Germline V lookup: CDR1 MNHEY, CDR2 SVGEGT. Trimming at V came to 5 bases and at J to 5 bases, leaving 10 bases not matched to a gene. The CDR3 loop reads CASSRSQGAWETQYF. The CDR3 DNA is TGTGCCAGCAGTAGATCGCAGGGGGCGTGGGAGACCCAGTACTTC.

This clonotype was found a few times. The rearrangement links TRBV6-1 to TRBJ1-5, with a tentative D call TRBD1 (5 bases). This CDR3 has 15 amino acids. V lost 6 bases to trimming and J lost 1 base, with 13 bases between them. Germline loops: CDR1 MNHNS, CDR2 SASEGT. The CDR3 sequence: CASSGSWGSNQPQHF. DNA of the CDR3: TGTGCCAGCAGCGGGTCCTGGGGGAGCAATCAGCCCCAGCATTTT.

The CDR3 DNA sequence: TGTGCCAGCAGCCAAACCTCAGGGACGCCTTTCTTT. This encodes CASSQTSGTPFF. The J gene is TRBJ1-1, the V gene TRBV4-2, with TRBD1 as a possible D gene (5 bases). Trimming stripped 2 bases from V and 12 bases from J, with 13 bases between. The CDR3 sequence is 12 residues long. The V gene's germline CDR1 is LGHNA and CDR2 YNFKEQ.